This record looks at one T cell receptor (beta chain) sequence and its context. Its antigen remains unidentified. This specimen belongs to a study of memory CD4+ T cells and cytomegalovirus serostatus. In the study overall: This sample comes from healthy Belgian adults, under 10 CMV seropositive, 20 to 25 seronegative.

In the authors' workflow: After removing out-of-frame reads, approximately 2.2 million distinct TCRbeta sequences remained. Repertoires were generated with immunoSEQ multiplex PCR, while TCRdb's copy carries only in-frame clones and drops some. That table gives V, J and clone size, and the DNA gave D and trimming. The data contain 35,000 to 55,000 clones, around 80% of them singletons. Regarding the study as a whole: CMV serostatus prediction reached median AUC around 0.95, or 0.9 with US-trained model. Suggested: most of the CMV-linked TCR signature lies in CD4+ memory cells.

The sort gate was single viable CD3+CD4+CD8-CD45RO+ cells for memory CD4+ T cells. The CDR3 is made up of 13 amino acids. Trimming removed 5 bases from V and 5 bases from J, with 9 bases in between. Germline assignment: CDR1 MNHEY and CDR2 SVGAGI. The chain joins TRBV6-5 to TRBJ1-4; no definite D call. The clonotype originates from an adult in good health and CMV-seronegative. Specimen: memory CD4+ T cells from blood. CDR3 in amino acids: CASSNRPNEKLFF. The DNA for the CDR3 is TGTGCCAGCAGTAACAGACCCAATGAAAAACTGTTTTTT.